The present T cell receptor beta chain was sequenced within a study of blood T cell repertoires in COVID-19. Per the germline V gene, CDR1 is MNHEY and CDR2 is SMNVEV (reference sequence). V was shortened by 6 bases and J by 2 bases, with 17 bases between the two germline ends. The CDR3 is made up of 15 amino acids. Profiling relied on immunoSEQ multiplex PCR, and the TCRdb table lists in-frame clones only, not all of them. The sample has approximately 150,000 clones, 70% to 90% seen once; the top ten hold 2% to 3%. The clonotype originates from an elderly woman with COVID-19, enrolled during active disease. J is TRBJ2-7 and V is TRBV27, with D possibly being TRBD1 (7 bases). Source material: peripheral blood. The CDR3: CASRSGGGLTYEQYF. Here the CDR3 DNA reads TGTGCCAGCAGGAGTGGAGGGGGCCTAACCTACGAGCAGTACTTC.